These T cell receptor beta chains were read from a single sample in a study of blood T cell repertoires in COVID-19. Produced via immunoSEQ multiplex PCR; TCRdb's table is partial and in-frame only. This sample has approximately 21,000 clones, with approximately 90% found just once. Specimen: peripheral blood. The receptor set was obtained from a human donor with active COVID-19. The donor label of this sample is uncertain. Both conserved end residues are part of each CDR3. A D gene is named only where the DNA matches it firmly. Only part of the rows carry a size: once, few, many, or a class if the clone is expanded.

D	J	V	size	CDR3	DNA
TRBD2	TRBJ2-2	TRBV11-2	NA	CASSSLPTSVNTGELFF	TGTGCCAGCAGCTCCCTACCGACTAGCGTGAACACCGGGGAGCTGTTTTTT
TRBD1	TRBJ1-2	TRBV25-1	NA	CASSIGQGAFGYTF	TGTGCCAGCAGCATAGGACAGGGGGCGTTTGGCTACACCTTC
NA	TRBJ2-1	TRBV5-4	NA	CASSPPPGASYNEQFF	TGTGCCAGCAGCCCCCCCCCGGGAGCTTCCTACAATGAGCAGTTCTTC
NA	TRBJ1-3	TRBV6-1	NA	CASSEGQASGNTIYF	TGTGCCAGCAGTGAAGGTCAGGCCTCTGGAAACACCATATATTTT
NA	TRBJ1-6	TRBV7-8	NA	CASSLVRGDSPLHF	TGTGCCAGCAGCTTAGTAAGGGGCGATTCACCCCTCCACTTT
TRBD2	TRBJ2-2	TRBV7-2	NA	CASSFTSGGGGELFF	TGTGCCAGCAGCTTTACTAGCGGAGGGGGCGGGGAGCTGTTTTTT
NA	TRBJ2-5	TRBV19	NA	CASSILLRETQYF	TGTGCCAGTAGTATACTTCTCCGGGAGACCCAGTACTTC
TRBD2	TRBJ2-2	TRBV7-3	NA	CASSPGLAGGLKPNTGELFF	TGTGCCAGCAGCCCCGGACTAGCGGGAGGACTTAAGCCGAACACCGGGGAGCTGTTTTTT
TRBD2	TRBJ2-7	TRBV6-5	NA	CASSLAGPYEQYF	TGTGCCAGCAGTCTAGCGGGACCCTACGAGCAGTACTTC
TRBD1	TRBJ1-5	TRBV2	NA	CASSVTGGNQPQHF	TGTGCCAGCAGCGTGACAGGGGGAAATCAGCCCCAGCATTTT
TRBD1	TRBJ1-4	TRBV28	NA	CASSRGQAGEKLFF	TGTGCCAGCAGTAGGGGACAGGCTGGGGAAAAACTGTTTTTT
NA	TRBJ2-1	TRBV5-4	NA	CASSLWGGGEQFF	TGTGCCAGCAGCTTGTGGGGAGGGGGAGAGCAGTTCTTC
NA	TRBJ1-2	TRBV28	NA	CASSISGRGYGYTF	TGTGCCAGCAGTATTTCGGGTCGGGGCTATGGCTACACCTTC
NA	TRBJ2-7	TRBV6-5	NA	CASSYSRGYEQYF	TGTGCCAGCAGTTACTCGAGAGGGTACGAGCAGTACTTC
NA	TRBJ2-1	TRBV24-1	NA	CATSDRTAPYNEQFF	TGTGCCACCAGTGATCGGACAGCACCTTACAATGAGCAGTTCTTC
TRBD1	TRBJ1-4	TRBV9	once	CASSIGAGTGGEKLFF	TGTGCCAGCAGCATCGGCGCCGGGACAGGGGGTGAAAAACTGTTTTTT
NA	TRBJ2-3	TRBV5-6	NA	CASSSIRDSKPGITDTQYF	TGTGCCAGCAGCTCAATCCGGGACTCCAAACCGGGGATCACAGATACGCAGTATTTT
NA	TRBJ2-7	TRBV19	NA	CASRQGQRDEQYF	TGTGCCAGTAGGCAGGGGCAGAGAGACGAGCAGTACTTC
NA	TRBJ2-1	TRBV7-2	NA	CASSPSPHNEQFF	TGTGCCAGCAGCCCCTCCCCCCACAATGAGCAGTTCTTC
NA	TRBJ2-2	TRBV19	NA	CASSIGTGDTGELFF	TGTGCCAGTAGTATCGGGACGGGGGACACCGGGGAGCTGTTTTTT
NA	TRBJ1-2	TRBV6-5	NA	CASSTRGGDRYGYTF	TGTGCCAGCAGCACGAGGGGAGGTGATCGTTATGGCTACACCTTC
TRBD1	TRBJ2-4	TRBV5-1	NA	CASSLGDRDIENIQYF	TGCGCCAGCAGCTTGGGGGACAGGGATATCGAAAACATTCAGTACTTC
NA	TRBJ2-5	TRBV7-8	NA	CASGKWGRGYDGDSQETQYF	TGTGCCAGCGGCAAGTGGGGGAGAGGGTATGACGGGGACTCACAAGAGACCCAGTACTTC
TRBD1	TRBJ2-7	TRBV4-1	NA	CASSQVRTGGLDYEQYF	TGCGCCAGCAGCCAAGTCCGGACAGGGGGCCTGGATTACGAGCAGTACTTC
NA	TRBJ2-1	TRBV19	NA	CASSFSGNNEQFF	TGTGCCAGTAGTTTTAGCGGCAACAATGAGCAGTTCTTC
NA	TRBJ2-4	TRBV18	NA	CASSREAKNIQYF	TGTGCCAGCTCAAGAGAAGCCAAAAACATTCAGTACTTC
NA	TRBJ2-1	TRBV11-2	NA	CASSLLANYNEQFF	TGTGCCAGCAGCTTACTAGCAAACTACAATGAGCAGTTCTTC
TRBD2	TRBJ2-7	TRBV9	medium-sized	CASSVGSGSYEQYF	TGTGCCAGCAGCGTGGGGAGCGGGAGCTACGAGCAGTACTTC
NA	TRBJ2-7	TRBV6-7	NA	CASSYSSPNYVLYYEQYF	TGTGCCAGCAGTTACTCGTCCCCCAACTATGTCCTATATTACGAGCAGTACTTC
NA	TRBJ1-5	TRBV6-5	NA	CASSYPDLRGNQPQHF	TGTGCCAGCAGTTATCCGGACCTCAGGGGCAATCAGCCCCAGCATTTT
TRBD1	TRBJ2-1	TRBV5-4	NA	CASSFRGNEQFF	TGTGCCAGCAGCTTCAGGGGGAATGAGCAGTTCTTC
NA	TRBJ2-5	TRBV29-1	NA	CSVEGGGRGETQYF	TGCAGCGTTGAGGGGGGCGGGAGAGGTGAGACCCAGTACTTC
TRBD2	TRBJ2-5	TRBV11-2	NA	CASSPWTSGGETQYF	TGTGCCAGCAGCCCCTGGACTAGCGGGGGGGAGACCCAGTACTTC
TRBD1	TRBJ1-5	TRBV14	once	CASSQDSAGGERSNQPQHF	TGTGCCAGCAGCCAAGACTCGGCAGGGGGCGAAAGGAGCAATCAGCCCCAGCATTTT
NA	TRBJ1-4	TRBV27	NA	CASSLYGRGRNEKLFF	TGTGCCAGCAGTCTCTACGGGAGGGGAAGAAATGAAAAACTGTTTTTT
NA	TRBJ1-1	TRBV7-8	NA	CASSLGTGSPEAFF	TGTGCCAGCAGCTTAGGTACAGGGAGCCCTGAAGCTTTCTTT
NA	TRBJ1-6	TRBV30	NA	CAWRGVWSSPLHF	TGTGCCTGGAGAGGGGTATGGAGTTCACCCCTCCACTTT
TRBD2	TRBJ2-3	TRBV5-8	NA	CASRLAGGTDTQYF	TGTGCCAGCAGACTAGCGGGAGGCACAGATACGCAGTATTTT
NA	TRBJ2-2	TRBV7-3	NA	CASSLHNSGNTGELFF	TGTGCCAGCAGCTTACACAATAGCGGCAACACCGGGGAGCTGTTTTTT
NA	TRBJ1-2	TRBV11-2	NA	CASSFRDSYGYTF	TGTGCCAGCAGCTTTAGGGACTCCTATGGCTACACCTTC
NA	TRBJ2-1	TRBV11-2	NA	CASSLWGEEQFF	TGTGCCAGCAGCTTATGGGGAGAGGAGCAGTTCTTC
TRBD1	TRBJ1-2	TRBV28	NA	CASSLRTGVNYGYTF	TGTGCCAGCAGTTTAAGGACAGGCGTAAACTATGGCTACACCTTC
NA	TRBJ2-7	TRBV28	NA	CASSSPAGNGYEQYF	TGTGCCAGCAGTTCCCCAGCCGGGAACGGGTACGAGCAGTACTTC
NA	TRBJ1-4	TRBV9	NA	CASRRGATNEKLFF	TGTGCCAGCAGGAGAGGAGCAACTAATGAAAAACTGTTTTTT
TRBD2	TRBJ2-3	TRBV29-1	NA	CSVARSGLAGRDTQYF	TGCAGCGTTGCTAGATCGGGGCTAGCGGGTCGGGATACGCAGTATTTT
TRBD2	TRBJ2-5	TRBV9	NA	CASSAMGLAGRGETQYF	TGTGCCAGCAGCGCGATGGGACTAGCGGGACGGGGAGAGACCCAGTACTTC
NA	TRBJ2-1	TRBV12-2	NA	CASRFGGRKANEQFF	TGTGCAAGTCGCTTCGGCGGGAGGAAGGCCAATGAGCAGTTCTTC
NA	TRBJ2-1	TRBV11-2	NA	CASSENREQFF	TGTGCCAGCAGCGAAAACAGGGAGCAGTTCTTC
NA	TRBJ2-3	TRBV14	NA	CASSQVRSPDTQYF	TGTGCCAGCAGCCAAGTACGGTCCCCAGATACGCAGTATTTT
NA	TRBJ2-7	TRBV6-2/TRBV6-3	NA	CASSYSAGRRYEQYF	TGTGCCAGCAGTTACTCGGCAGGTCGTCGGTACGAGCAGTACTTC
TRBD1	TRBJ2-7	TRBV5-1	NA	CASRNLTGNSYEQYF	TGCGCCAGCAGAAACCTGACAGGGAACTCCTACGAGCAGTACTTC
NA	TRBJ1-5	TRBV7-9	NA	CASSPGQRSNQPQHF	TGTGCCAGCAGCCCGGGACAAAGAAGCAATCAGCCCCAGCATTTT
NA	TRBJ1-5	TRBV19	NA	CASSIYGLEGPQHF	TGTGCCAGTAGTATATACGGCCTTGAGGGACCCCAGCATTTT
NA	TRBJ2-1	TRBV30	NA	CAWQRLTGWNEQFF	TGTGCCTGGCAAAGGCTAACGGGATGGAATGAGCAGTTCTTC
NA	TRBJ1-4	TRBV18	once	CASSPKRGALDVNEKLFF	TGTGCCAGCTCACCAAAACGGGGGGCCCTTGATGTTAATGAAAAACTGTTTTTT
TRBD1	TRBJ2-1	TRBV19	NA	CATLGTDGGNEQFF	TGTGCCACTCTAGGGACAGATGGGGGCAATGAGCAGTTCTTC